The present TCR beta chain was sequenced within a study of control samples from healthy donors and cancer patients. Libraries were prepared by immunoSEQ multiplex PCR; TCRdb keeps only in-frame clonotypes and omits some of them. Of around 120,000 clones in the sample, 93% were seen once. The material sequenced was PBMCs. This clonotype was sampled from a man between 50 and 59 years old with head and neck cancer.

CDR3: CASSSPGEVSYGYTF. CDR3 DNA: TGTGCCAGCAGCTCACCGGGGGAAGTTAGCTATGGCTACACCTTC. This chain connects TRBV28 to TRBJ1-2, with D possibly being TRBD1 (5 bases). This CDR3 is built from 15 residues. CDR1 and CDR2 (germline): MDHEN, SYDVKM. V lost 6 bases and J 4 bases, leaving 18 bases between the germline ends.